A selection of T cell receptor beta chains follows, all from one sample in a study of T cells after yellow fever vaccination. Via MiXCR, TCRdb re-called the 5' RACE reads, giving one row per CDR3 protein. This table holds more than 450,000 distinct CDR3 sequences, just over 20% found once. The sample was PBMCs, taken approximately 22 days after the first yellow fever vaccination. These receptors were collected from a man younger than 35 who received the YFV17D yellow fever vaccine. The CDR3 runs from the conserved cysteine through the conserved F or W. The D gene is left open where the match is weak. Clone size is stated in some rows and not others, as once, few, many or a class when expanded.

v_call	j_call	d_call	clone_size	cdr3_aa	cdr3_nt
TRBV3-1	TRBJ2-5	TRBD2	few	CASSQDSSGGGTQYF	TGTGCCAGCAGCCAAGATTCCTCGGGGGGGGGGACCCAGTACTTC
TRBV12-3/TRBV12-4	TRBJ1-1	-	few	CASSFRGGMNTEAFF	TGTGCCAGCAGTTTTAGGGGGGGCATGAACACTGAAGCTTTCTTT
TRBV7-3	TRBJ2-3	TRBD2	many	CASSNGLAGDSSTDTQYF	TGTGCCAGCAGTAACGGACTAGCGGGGGATTCTAGCACAGATACGCAGTATTTT
TRBV6-5	TRBJ1-5	-	many	CASSYGPPSLEPQHF	TGTGCCAGCAGTTACGGGCCCCCTAGCCTCGAGCCCCAGCATTTT
TRBV4-1	TRBJ1-5	TRBD1	few	CASATTGVTNQPQHF	TGCGCCAGCGCCACGACAGGGGTTACGAATCAGCCCCAGCATTTT
TRBV7-9	TRBJ1-1	-	-	CASSPNGGPLTEAFF	TGTGCCAGCAGCCCAAATGGTGGTCCCTTAACTGAAGCTTTCTTT
TRBV25-1	TRBJ2-2	TRBD1	-	CASSDWGQGANTGELFF	TGTGCCAGCAGTGACTGGGGACAGGGAGCGAACACCGGGGAGCTGTTTTTT
TRBV4-2	TRBJ1-1	-	few	CASSQEFLTEAFF	TGTGCCAGCAGCCAAGAATTTCTCACTGAAGCTTTCTTT
TRBV20-1	TRBJ2-3	-	many	CRTAELFTDTQYF	TGCAGAACAGCGGAACTTTTCACAGATACGCAGTATTTT
TRBV5-4	TRBJ2-3	-	-	CASSADSGRDTQYF	TGTGCCAGCAGCGCGGACAGTGGTAGAGATACGCAGTATTTT
TRBV5-1	TRBJ2-3	-	-	CASSSSGADTQYF	TGCGCCAGCAGCTCGAGTGGGGCAGATACGCAGTATTTT
TRBV6-4	TRBJ1-2	TRBD1	-	CASTTGTERGYTF	TGTGCCAGCACTACAGGGACAGAGAGGGGCTACACCTTC
TRBV6-2/TRBV6-3	TRBJ2-3	-	few	CASSYIGTSFTDTQYF	TGTGCCAGCAGTTACATAGGGACATCCTTCACAGATACGCAGTATTTT
TRBV6-5	TRBJ2-4	-	-	CASSYRDTMGIQYF	TGTGCCAGCAGTTATAGAGACACGATGGGGATTCAGTACTTC
TRBV5-1	TRBJ2-5	TRBD2	many	CASSLQGTSVETQYF	TGCGCCAGCAGCTTGCAGGGGACTAGCGTCGAGACCCAGTACTTC
TRBV6-5	TRBJ2-6	-	few	CASSSFGRSTSGANVLTF	TGTGCCAGCAGTTCGTTTGGACGGTCCACCTCTGGGGCCAACGTCCTGACTTTC
TRBV12-3/TRBV12-4	TRBJ1-5	TRBD1	-	CASKFEGQGRNQPQHF	TGTGCCAGCAAGTTTGAGGGACAGGGACGCAATCAGCCCCAGCATTTT
TRBV12-3/TRBV12-4	TRBJ1-3	-	few	CASSVRGTGNTIYF	TGTGCCAGCAGTGTCAGGGGTACTGGAAACACCATATATTTT
TRBV6-4	TRBJ2-5	-	few	CATIQFQETQYF	TGTGCCACCATACAGTTCCAAGAGACCCAGTACTTC
TRBV12-3/TRBV12-4	TRBJ1-1	TRBD1	-	CASSFWAGGTEAFF	TGTGCCAGCAGTTTTTGGGCAGGGGGCACTGAAGCTTTCTTT
TRBV5-1	TRBJ2-3	TRBD1	-	CASSSDRGSTDTQYF	TGCGCCAGCAGCAGCGACAGGGGGAGCACAGATACGCAGTATTTT
TRBV7-9	TRBJ2-5	-	-	CASSPRDLEETQYF	TGTGCCAGCAGCCCTCGGGACCTAGAAGAGACCCAGTACTTC
TRBV5-6	TRBJ1-2	-	once	CASSSTWGGGYTF	TGTGCCAGCAGCTCAACCTGGGGCGGGGGCTACACCTTC
TRBV7-3	TRBJ2-3	TRBD2	-	CASSLKLAGTFTDTQYF	TGTGCCAGCAGCTTAAAACTAGCGGGGACCTTCACAGATACGCAGTATTTT
TRBV20-1	TRBJ2-1	TRBD2	few	CSARIGGSSYNEQFF	TGCAGTGCTAGGATCGGGGGGTCTTCCTACAATGAGCAGTTCTTC
TRBV19	TRBJ2-5	TRBD2	once	CATGTSGGDQETQYF	TGTGCCACCGGGACTAGCGGGGGGGATCAAGAGACCCAGTACTTC
TRBV12-3/TRBV12-4	TRBJ2-7	TRBD2	few	CASSTSGVAYEQYF	TGTGCCAGCAGCACTAGCGGGGTGGCCTACGAGCAGTACTTC
TRBV9	TRBJ2-1	TRBD2	-	CASSPGAGDSGHNEQFF	TGTGCCAGCAGCCCCGGGGCGGGGGATTCGGGGCACAATGAGCAGTTCTTC
TRBV30	TRBJ2-1	TRBD2	few	CAWSLPGLAGGDNEQFF	TGTGCCTGGAGTTTACCGGGACTAGCGGGGGGAGACAATGAGCAGTTCTTC
TRBV6-2/TRBV6-3	TRBJ2-3	TRBD1	-	CASNRIRDRGQDTQYF	TGTGCCAGCAATCGAATCCGGGACAGGGGACAGGATACGCAGTATTTT
TRBV7-3	TRBJ2-1	TRBD2	-	CASSPELAGGFEQFF	TGTGCCAGCAGCCCGGAACTAGCGGGGGGGTTTGAGCAGTTCTTC
TRBV29-1	TRBJ1-6	-	-	CSATEGPYNSPLHF	TGCAGCGCCACGGAGGGACCTTATAATTCACCCCTCCACTTT
TRBV28	TRBJ1-4	-	-	CASSSRQFNEKLFF	TGTGCCAGCAGTTCCCGACAGTTTAATGAAAAACTGTTTTTT
TRBV20-1	TRBJ1-5	-	few	CSARVRVGTNQPQHF	TGCAGTGCTAGAGTTAGGGTGGGCACCAATCAGCCCCAGCATTTT
TRBV29-1	TRBJ1-1	TRBD1	few	CSVEPRGDRGIAEAFF	TGCAGCGTTGAACCCAGGGGGGACAGGGGAATCGCTGAAGCTTTCTTT
TRBV7-8	TRBJ2-5	-	-	CASSLLQMETQYF	TGTGCCAGCAGCTTACTACAAATGGAGACCCAGTACTTC
TRBV5-1	TRBJ1-5	-	-	CASSTVPGLPWAQHF	TGCGCCAGCAGCACGGTCCCGGGACTCCCTTGGGCCCAGCATTTT
TRBV3-1	TRBJ2-5	-	-	CASSNEIQETQYF	TGTGCCAGCAGCAACGAGATCCAAGAGACCCAGTACTTC
TRBV10-3	TRBJ2-3	-	few	CAISDPRDFRAADTQYF	TGTGCCATCAGTGACCCCCGGGACTTCCGGGCCGCCGATACGCAGTATTTT
TRBV11-2	TRBJ2-2	-	few	CASSRRDLNTGELFF	TGTGCCAGCAGCCGCCGGGACTTAAACACCGGGGAGCTGTTTTTT
TRBV6-5	TRBJ2-1	-	-	CASSYDATTTRSYNEQFF	TGTGCCAGCAGTTACGACGCCACCACTACCCGCTCCTACAATGAGCAGTTCTTC
TRBV4-2	TRBJ2-3	-	few	CASSQVAGPSTDTQYF	TGTGCCAGCAGCCAAGTCGCGGGACCGAGCACAGATACGCAGTATTTT
TRBV12-3/TRBV12-4	TRBJ1-2	-	-	CASSLASRVYGYTF	TGTGCCAGCAGTTTAGCTAGCAGGGTCTATGGCTACACCTTC
TRBV4-3	TRBJ2-5	TRBD1	-	CASSQARGQSETQYF	TGCGCCAGCAGCCAAGCAAGGGGGCAATCGGAGACCCAGTACTTC
TRBV27	TRBJ1-6	TRBD1	many	CASSSVLNRGYNSPLHF	TGTGCCAGCAGTTCCGTGCTAAACAGGGGTTATAATTCACCCCTCCACTTT
TRBV6-5	TRBJ2-2	-	-	CASSYQGLSNTGELFF	TGTGCCAGCAGTTACCAGGGACTGTCGAACACCGGGGAGCTGTTTTTT
TRBV6-2/TRBV6-3	TRBJ2-4	-	-	CASTAGLAKNIQYF	TGTGCCAGCACCGCCGGACTCGCCAAAAACATTCAGTACTTC
TRBV6-5	TRBJ1-6	-	-	CASSQDSNNSPLHF	TGTGCCAGCAGCCAAGACAGCAACAATTCACCCCTCCACTTT
TRBV18	TRBJ2-4	TRBD2	few	CASSPLPSGVLANIQYF	TGTGCCAGCTCACCACTTCCTAGCGGGGTTCTTGCAAACATTCAGTACTTC
TRBV9	TRBJ2-3	TRBD2	-	CASSGRRGGGDTQYF	TGTGCCAGCAGCGGGCGGCGGGGGGGAGGAGATACGCAGTATTTT
TRBV6-2/TRBV6-3	TRBJ2-3	-	-	CASISPNTDTQYF	TGTGCCAGCATTAGCCCTAACACAGATACGCAGTATTTT
TRBV5-1	TRBJ2-4	-	many	CASSQEALAGRRGGIQYF	TGCGCCAGCAGCCAAGAGGCCTTGGCGGGCCGGAGGGGGGGCATTCAGTACTTC
TRBV5-6	TRBJ2-1	TRBD1	-	CASGLGPDWGQNEQFF	TGTGCCAGCGGCCTCGGGCCGGACTGGGGACAGAATGAGCAGTTCTTC
TRBV27	TRBJ1-4	-	many	CASGGQGEINEKLFF	TGTGCCAGCGGGGGTCAGGGTGAGATTAATGAAAAACTGTTTTTT
TRBV27	TRBJ2-5	-	few	CASSPGRGTQYF	TGTGCCAGCAGCCCTGGTAGGGGGACCCAGTACTTC
TRBV7-2	TRBJ2-1	TRBD2	-	CASSLASLAGGTRNEQFF	TGTGCCAGCAGCTTAGCTTCGCTAGCGGGGGGCACTCGGAATGAGCAGTTCTTC
TRBV4-1	TRBJ1-2	-	-	CASSQFPTGPNYGYTF	TGCGCCAGCAGCCAATTTCCAACAGGGCCTAACTATGGCTACACCTTC
TRBV18	TRBJ2-7	TRBD1	few	CASSRQGDYEQYF	TGTGCCAGCTCACGACAGGGAGACTACGAGCAGTACTTC
TRBV5-5	TRBJ2-7	-	-	CASRPGGAYEQYF	TGTGCCAGCAGACCAGGGGGGGCCTACGAGCAGTACTTC